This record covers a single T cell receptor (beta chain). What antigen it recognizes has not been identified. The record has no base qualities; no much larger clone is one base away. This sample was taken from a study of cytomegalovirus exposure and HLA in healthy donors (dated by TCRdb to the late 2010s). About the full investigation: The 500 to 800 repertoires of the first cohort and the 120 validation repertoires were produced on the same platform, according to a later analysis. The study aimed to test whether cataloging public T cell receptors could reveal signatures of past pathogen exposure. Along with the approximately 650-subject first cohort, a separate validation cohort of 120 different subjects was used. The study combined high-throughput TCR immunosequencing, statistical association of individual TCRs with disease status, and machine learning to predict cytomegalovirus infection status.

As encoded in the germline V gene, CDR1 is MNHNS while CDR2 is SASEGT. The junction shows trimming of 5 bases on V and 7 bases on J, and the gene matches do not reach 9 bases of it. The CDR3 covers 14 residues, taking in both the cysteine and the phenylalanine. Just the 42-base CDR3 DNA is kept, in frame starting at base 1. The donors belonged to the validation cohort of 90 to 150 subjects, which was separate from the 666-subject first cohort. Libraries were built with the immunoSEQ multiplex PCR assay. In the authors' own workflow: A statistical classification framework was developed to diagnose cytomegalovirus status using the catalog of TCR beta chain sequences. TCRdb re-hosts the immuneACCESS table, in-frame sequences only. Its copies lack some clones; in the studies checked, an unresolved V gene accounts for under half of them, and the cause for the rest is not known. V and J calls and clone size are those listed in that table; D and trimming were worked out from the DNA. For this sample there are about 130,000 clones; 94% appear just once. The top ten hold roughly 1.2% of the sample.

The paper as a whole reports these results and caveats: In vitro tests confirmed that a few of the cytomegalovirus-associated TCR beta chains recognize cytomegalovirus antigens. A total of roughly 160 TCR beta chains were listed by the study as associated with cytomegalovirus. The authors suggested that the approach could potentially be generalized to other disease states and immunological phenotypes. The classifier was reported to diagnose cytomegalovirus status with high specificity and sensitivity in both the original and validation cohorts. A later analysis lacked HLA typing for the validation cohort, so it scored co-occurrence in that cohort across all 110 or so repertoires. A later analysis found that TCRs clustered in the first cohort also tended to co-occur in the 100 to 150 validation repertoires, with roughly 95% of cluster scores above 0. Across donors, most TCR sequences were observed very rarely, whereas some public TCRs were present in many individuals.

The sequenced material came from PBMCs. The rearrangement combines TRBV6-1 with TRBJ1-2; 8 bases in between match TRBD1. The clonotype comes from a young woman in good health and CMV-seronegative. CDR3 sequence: CASSKEGQVGGYTF. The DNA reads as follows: TGTGCCAGCAGTAAAGAGGGACAGGTCGGTGGCTACACCTTC.